Sequencing of this T cell receptor beta chain was carried out in a study of blood T cell repertoires in COVID-19. Assay used: immunoSEQ multiplex PCR; TCRdb lists only in-frame clones, some missing. Seen here are some 240,000 clones, about four fifths observed once, and the top ten hold around 7.5%. The CDR3 is made up of 17 amino acids. V shed 4 bases and J 8 bases; nucleotides not matched to a gene: 13. Germline lookup yields CDR1 SEHNR and CDR2 FQNEAQ (reference sequence). Sequencing was carried out using peripheral blood. This clonotype was sampled from a woman of 80 years or more with COVID-19, enrolled during active disease. The chain combines TRBV7-9 with TRBJ2-1; 11 bases align to TRBD2. CDR3 in DNA: TGTGCCAGCAGCTCAACGTTGAGACTAGCGGGGTTGTATGAGCAGTTCTTC. Translation: CASSSTLRLAGLYEQFF.